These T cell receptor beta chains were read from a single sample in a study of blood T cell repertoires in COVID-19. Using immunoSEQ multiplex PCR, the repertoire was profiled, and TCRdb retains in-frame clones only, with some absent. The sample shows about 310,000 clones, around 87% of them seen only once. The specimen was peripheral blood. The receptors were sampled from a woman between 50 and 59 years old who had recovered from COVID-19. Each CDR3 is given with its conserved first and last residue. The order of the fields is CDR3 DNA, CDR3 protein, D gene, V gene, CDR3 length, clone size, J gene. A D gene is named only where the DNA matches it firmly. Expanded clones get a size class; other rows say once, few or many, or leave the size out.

TGTGCCAGCAGCCAAGATTTAGGGACAGGGGCCCGCACCGGGGAGCTGTTTTTT	CASSQDLGTGARTGELFF	TRBD1	TRBV14	18	-	TRBJ2-2
TGTGCCAGCAGTTACGGTCTAGCGGGGAACACCGGGGAGCTGTTTTTT	CASSYGLAGNTGELFF	TRBD2	TRBV6-2/TRBV6-3	16	-	TRBJ2-2
TGTGCCAGCAGCCCCCGACAGGGGGAGGGATACGAGCAGTACTTC	CASSPRQGEGYEQYF	TRBD1	TRBV9	15	-	TRBJ2-7
TGTGCCAGCAGTCCCCACAGGGACCCCAGGGAGACCCAGTACTTC	CASSPHRDPRETQYF	-	TRBV6-5	15	-	TRBJ2-5
TGTGCCACCAGTGACCCACGGAGCAATCAGCCCCAGCATTTT	CATSDPRSNQPQHF	-	TRBV24-1	14	-	TRBJ1-5
TGTGCCAGCAGTCTAAGACAGGGGATCTATCAGCCCCAGCATTTT	CASSLRQGIYQPQHF	TRBD1	TRBV27	15	-	TRBJ1-5
TGCAGTGCTAGTGAATACCCGGAGGGATACACAGATACGCAGTATTTT	CSASEYPEGYTDTQYF	-	TRBV20-1	16	-	TRBJ2-3
TGCGCCAGCAGCCCACCGGGCGGACAGCTAAAAAGGGGTGAGCAGTTCTTC	CASSPPGGQLKRGEQFF	-	TRBV4-3	17	-	TRBJ2-1
TGTGCCAGCAGTCCGGGACTAGCGGGATACAATGAGCAGTTCTTC	CASSPGLAGYNEQFF	TRBD2	TRBV28	15	-	TRBJ2-1
TGTGCCAGCTCACCAATCTTCCTCGGCGGCGACGAAAAACTGTTTTTT	CASSPIFLGGDEKLFF	-	TRBV18	16	-	TRBJ1-4
TGTGCCAGCAGCGTGTCCGGGGAAGGCTATGGCTACACCTTC	CASSVSGEGYGYTF	-	TRBV3-1/TRBV3-2	14	-	TRBJ1-2
TGCGCCAGCAGCTTGGAGTCAGGGGGGGAAGCTTTCTTT	CASSLESGGEAFF	TRBD1	TRBV5-1	13	-	TRBJ1-1
TGTGCCAGCAGTTTTGGCGGGGGGGTGGATACGCAGTATTTT	CASSFGGGVDTQYF	TRBD2	TRBV28	14	once	TRBJ2-3
TGCAGCGTTGGGCAGGGTACGCATGAGCAGTTCTTC	CSVGQGTHEQFF	-	TRBV29-1	12	-	TRBJ2-1
TGCAGCGTGGGAGCGGGGTCGACCTACGAGCAGTACTTC	CSVGAGSTYEQYF	TRBD2	TRBV29-1	13	-	TRBJ2-7
TGTGCCAGCAGCTTGGCCCAGAAATACAATGAGCAGTTCTTC	CASSLAQKYNEQFF	-	TRBV5-8	14	-	TRBJ2-1
TGTGCCAGCAGCTTGGCCGGGAGTGTGAAGACCCAGTACTTC	CASSLAGSVKTQYF	-	TRBV5-5	14	-	TRBJ2-5
TGTGCCAGCTCACCACCGGACAGGAGGATGGGTCAGCCCCAGCATTTT	CASSPPDRRMGQPQHF	TRBD1	TRBV18	16	-	TRBJ1-5
TGTGCCAGCAATCACAGCTACGAGCAGTACTTC	CASNHSYEQYF	-	TRBV27	11	-	TRBJ2-7
TGTGCCAGCAGCTTAGCGGGACAGGGCCACGAGCAGTACTTC	CASSLAGQGHEQYF	TRBD1	TRBV7-2	14	few	TRBJ2-7
TGTGCCAGCAGCCAACCAACAGGGGGCGGGGAAGGCTACACCTTC	CASSQPTGGGEGYTF	TRBD1	TRBV3-1/TRBV3-2	15	-	TRBJ1-2
TGTGCCAGCAGTCGAGTTTTTGGGACAGGCTCCTATGGCTACACCTTC	CASSRVFGTGSYGYTF	TRBD1	TRBV28	16	once	TRBJ1-2
TGTGCCAGCAAGCCGGGGACAGGGAATTACGAGCAGTACTTC	CASKPGTGNYEQYF	TRBD1	TRBV7-9	14	-	TRBJ2-7
TGTGCCAGCAGTGATGTACATTCTTTTGGGCTTGTATCCCAGCATTTT	CASSDVHSFGLVSQHF	-	TRBV6-1	16	-	TRBJ1-5
TGTGCCACCAGTGACCTAACCCTTCCCTACAATGAGCAGTTCTTC	CATSDLTLPYNEQFF	-	TRBV24-1	15	-	TRBJ2-1
TGTGCCACCACGACAGGGCGGAACACTGAAGCTTTCTTT	CATTTGRNTEAFF	TRBD1	TRBV12-3/TRBV12-4	13	-	TRBJ1-1
TGTGCCAGCAGTAGACAGAAGTATGGCTACACCTTC	CASSRQKYGYTF	-	TRBV28	12	-	TRBJ1-2
TGTGCCAGCAGCAGGGAAAGTAATTCACCCCTCCACTTT	CASSRESNSPLHF	-	TRBV12-3/TRBV12-4	13	-	TRBJ1-6
TGTGCCAGCAGTGAGGCGGGGGGGATCCAAGAGACCCAGTACTTC	CASSEAGGIQETQYF	TRBD2	TRBV28	15	-	TRBJ2-5
TGTGCCAGCAGCTATGATCAGGGCTCACCCCTCCACTTT	CASSYDQGSPLHF	-	TRBV7-9	13	-	TRBJ1-6
TGTGCCTGGCAGGGGACAGGGGTCCGAACTAATGAAAAACTGTTTTTT	CAWQGTGVRTNEKLFF	TRBD1	TRBV30	16	-	TRBJ1-4
TGTGCCAGCAGCCTTACAGGGGCCTTCACAGATACGCAGTATTTT	CASSLTGAFTDTQYF	TRBD1	TRBV7-3	15	-	TRBJ2-3
TGTGCCACTCGATCCGGGACAGCGAATTTCAACACTGAAGCTTTCTTT	CATRSGTANFNTEAFF	TRBD1	TRBV10-3	16	-	TRBJ1-1
TGTGCCAGCAGTGATCTCAACTCGAACACCGGGGAGCTGTTTTTT	CASSDLNSNTGELFF	-	TRBV6-1	15	few	TRBJ2-2
TGTGCCAGCAGTACGAAGCGGGAGGGCCCCACAGATACGCAGTATTTT	CASSTKREGPTDTQYF	TRBD2	TRBV27	16	-	TRBJ2-3
TGTGCCAGCAGTTTAAGAGGCGGGGGGACTACCCGAGAGACCCAGTACTTC	CASSLRGGGTTRETQYF	TRBD2	TRBV28	17	-	TRBJ2-5